This T cell receptor (beta chain) was retrieved from a study of blood T cell repertoires in COVID-19. The CDR3 extends over 13 amino acids. CDR1 and CDR2 from the germline V gene are SGHRS and YFSETQ. Trimming at V came to 4 bases and at J to 2 bases, leaving 2 bases not matched to a gene. Libraries were prepared by immunoSEQ multiplex PCR; TCRdb keeps only in-frame clonotypes and omits some of them. The top ten clones hold roughly 3.5% of a sample with around 150,000 clones, 84% of them seen once. Recruitment covered about two dozen US areas and drew participants whose ages spanned about 18 to 89 years.

The V call is TRBV5-1, the J call TRBJ1-2; 7 positions agree with TRBD1. This receptor was obtained from a woman in her 50s with acute COVID-19. Sequenced: PBMCs or T cells enriched from blood (not recorded which). CDR3 DNA sequence: TGCGCCAGCAGCGTGACAGGGAACTATGGCTACACCTTC. It yields the protein CASSVTGNYGYTF.